This T cell receptor beta chain was captured in a study of T cells in tuberculosis. As for the study in general: Sequenced TCRs come from CD1B-GMM tetramer-binding T cells. Broader study findings: T cells binding CD1B-GMM tetramer weakly possibly escaped the sort.

TCR-alpha and TCR-beta chains were sequenced unpaired. Profiling relied on immunoSEQ multiplex PCR, and the TCRdb table lists in-frame clones only, not all of them. The sample includes 55,000 to 60,000 clones, roughly 86% of them seen just once. Sorting used thawed, overnight-rested PBMC stained with anti-CD3, a viability dye and GMM-loaded CD1B tetramer. The lipid loaded on the CD1B tetramers was C32 glucose monomycolate from Rhodococcus equi. Tetramer-negative cells, 75,000 to 100,000 per donor, were also sorted. This clonotype was obtained from an adult woman with latent tuberculosis. The sequencing input was CD1b-GMM tetramer-negative cells sorted from PBMCs.

In nucleotides, the CDR3 is TGCGCCAGCAGCTTGAACGTCGGCGGTCGTACCCTTCCCTACGAGCAGTACTTC. This encodes CASSLNVGGRTLPYEQYF. The J gene is TRBJ2-7, the V gene TRBV5-1; no clear D gene. V lost 1 base and J 2 bases, leaving 22 bases between the germline ends. The CDR3 runs to 18 residues. CDR1 SGHRS and CDR2 YFSETQ come from the germline V gene.